There are a few counts of the clone carrying this T cell receptor beta chain. Its antigen remains unidentified. TCRdb recomputed calls from the 5' RACE reads with MiXCR, one row per CDR3 protein. This table holds some 200,000 distinct CDR3 sequences, approximately 11% found once. CDR1 and CDR2 from the germline V gene are SGHVS and FQNEAQ. The V end lost 3 bases, the J end lost 1 base, and 8 bases lay between the germline ends. CDR3 size: 14 residues. This sample stems from a study of T cells after yellow fever vaccination. Study results and limitations: The study re-detected most primary-vaccination clones after the booster (around 96% CD4, around 89% CD8). The secondary response was weaker, and its peak arrived faster, on day 5 versus 15.

This receptor was obtained from a man between 18 and 35 years old who received the YFV17D yellow fever vaccine. The chain employs TRBV7-8 and TRBJ2-3, with D unresolved. Sequenced here: CD8+ T cells sorted from PBMCs, sampled 15 days after the yellow fever booster vaccination. In DNA, the CDR3 is TGTGCCAGCAGCTTTGAACAACGCACAGATACGCAGTATTTT. Protein sequence: CASSFEQRTDTQYF.